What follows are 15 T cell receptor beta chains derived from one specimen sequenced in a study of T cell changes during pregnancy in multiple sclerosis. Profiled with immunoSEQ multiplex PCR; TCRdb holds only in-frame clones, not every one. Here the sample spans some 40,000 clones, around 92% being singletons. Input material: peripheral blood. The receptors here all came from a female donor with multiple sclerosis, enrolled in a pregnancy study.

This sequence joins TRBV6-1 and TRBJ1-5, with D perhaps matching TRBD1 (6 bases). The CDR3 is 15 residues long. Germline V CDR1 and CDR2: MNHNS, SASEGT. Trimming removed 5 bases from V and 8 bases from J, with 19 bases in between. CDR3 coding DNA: TGTGCCAGCAGTCAAATAGCAGGGGCAGGGGAGCCCCAGCATTTT. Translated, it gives CASSQIAGAGEPQHF.

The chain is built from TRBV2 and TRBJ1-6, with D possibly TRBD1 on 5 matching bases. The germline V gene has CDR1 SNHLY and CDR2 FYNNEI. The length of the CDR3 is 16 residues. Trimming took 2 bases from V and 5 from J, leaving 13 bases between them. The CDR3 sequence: CASSEMSPGNNSPLHF. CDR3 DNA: TGTGCCAGCAGTGAAATGTCGCCAGGGAATAATTCACCCCTCCACTTT.

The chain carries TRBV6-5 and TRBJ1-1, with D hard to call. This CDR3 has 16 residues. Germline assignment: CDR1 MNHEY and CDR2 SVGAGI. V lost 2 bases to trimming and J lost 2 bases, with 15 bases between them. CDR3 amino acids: CASSYDWIGDNTEAFF. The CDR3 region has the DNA TGTGCCAGCAGTTACGATTGGATAGGAGACAACACTGAAGCTTTCTTT.

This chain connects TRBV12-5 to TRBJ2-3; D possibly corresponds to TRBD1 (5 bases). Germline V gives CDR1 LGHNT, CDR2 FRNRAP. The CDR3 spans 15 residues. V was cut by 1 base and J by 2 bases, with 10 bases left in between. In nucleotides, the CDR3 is TGTGCTAGTGGTTTGGGGATTGGACACACAGATACGCAGTATTTT. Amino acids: CASGLGIGHTDTQYF.

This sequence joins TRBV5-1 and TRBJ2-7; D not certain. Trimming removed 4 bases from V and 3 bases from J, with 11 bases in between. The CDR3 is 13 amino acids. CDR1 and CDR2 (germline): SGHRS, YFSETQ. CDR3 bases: TGCGCCAGCAGCCCTTTGACGGGCTACGAGCAGTACTTC. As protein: CASSPLTGYEQYF. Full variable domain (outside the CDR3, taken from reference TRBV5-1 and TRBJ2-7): KAGVTQTPRYLIKTRGQQVTLSCSPISGHRSVSWYQQTPGQGLQFLFEYFSETQRNKGNFPGRFSGRQFSNSRSEMNVSTLELGDSALYLCASSPLTGYEQYFGPGTRLTVT.

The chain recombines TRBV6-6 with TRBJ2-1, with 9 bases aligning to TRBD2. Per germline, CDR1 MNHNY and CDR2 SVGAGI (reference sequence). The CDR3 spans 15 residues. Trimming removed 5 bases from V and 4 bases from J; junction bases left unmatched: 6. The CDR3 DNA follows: TGTGCCAGCAGTCCCCGAGCGGGAGGATACAATGAGCAGTTCTTC. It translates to CASSPRAGGYNEQFF.

CDR3 in amino acids: CASSIQGGETQYF. In nucleotides, the CDR3 is TGTGCCAGCAGTATCCAGGGAGGGGAGACCCAGTACTTC. J is TRBJ2-5 and V is TRBV6-5; 7 bases line up with TRBD2. The V gene's germline CDR1 is MNHEY and CDR2 SVGAGI. Trimming at V came to 5 bases and at J to 5 bases, leaving 5 bases not matched to a gene. The CDR3 is 13 residues long.

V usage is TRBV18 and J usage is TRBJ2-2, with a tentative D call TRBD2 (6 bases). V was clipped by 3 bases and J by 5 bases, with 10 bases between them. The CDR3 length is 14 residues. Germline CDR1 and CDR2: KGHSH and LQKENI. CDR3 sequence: CASSPLGSTGELFF. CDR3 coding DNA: TGTGCCAGCTCACCCCTCGGGAGTACCGGGGAGCTGTTTTTT.

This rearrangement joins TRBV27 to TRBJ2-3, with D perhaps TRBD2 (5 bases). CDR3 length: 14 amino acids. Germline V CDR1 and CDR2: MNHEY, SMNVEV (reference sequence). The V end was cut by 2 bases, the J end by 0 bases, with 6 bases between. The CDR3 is CASSLGGSTDTQYF. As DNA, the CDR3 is TGTGCCAGCAGTTTAGGCGGGAGCACAGATACGCAGTATTTT.

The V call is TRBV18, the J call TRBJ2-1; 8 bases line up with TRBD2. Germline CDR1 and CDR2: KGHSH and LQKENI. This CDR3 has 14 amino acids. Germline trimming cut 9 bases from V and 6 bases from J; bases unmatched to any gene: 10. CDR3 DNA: TGTGCCAGTTGCGGGAAAGCGGGAGTCAATGAGCAGTTCTTC. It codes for CASCGKAGVNEQFF.

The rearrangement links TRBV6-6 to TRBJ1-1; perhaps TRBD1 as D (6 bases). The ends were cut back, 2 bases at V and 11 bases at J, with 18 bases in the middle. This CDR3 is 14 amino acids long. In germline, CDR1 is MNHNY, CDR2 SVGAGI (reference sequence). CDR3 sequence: CASSYPGQLLRAFF. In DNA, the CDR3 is TGTGCCAGCAGTTACCCAGGACAGCTCCTCAGGGCTTTCTTT.

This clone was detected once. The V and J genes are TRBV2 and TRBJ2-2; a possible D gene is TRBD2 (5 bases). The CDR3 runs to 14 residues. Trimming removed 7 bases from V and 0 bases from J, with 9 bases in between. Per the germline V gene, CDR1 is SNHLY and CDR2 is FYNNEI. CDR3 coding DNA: TGTGCCAGCATGCGGAGGCCGAACACCGGGGAGCTGTTTTTT. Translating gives CASMRRPNTGELFF.

DNA for the CDR3: TGTGCCAGCAGTTTCGGAAAGGGGGCAAGCAATCAGCCCCAGCATTTT. Translated: CASSFGKGASNQPQHF. This sequence joins TRBV27 and TRBJ1-5; TRBD1 matches at 7 bases. The CDR3 has 16 residues. Germline V CDR1 and CDR2: MNHEY, SMNVEV (reference sequence). The J segment lost 1 base and the V segment lost 3 bases, leaving 6 bases of the junction unmatched.

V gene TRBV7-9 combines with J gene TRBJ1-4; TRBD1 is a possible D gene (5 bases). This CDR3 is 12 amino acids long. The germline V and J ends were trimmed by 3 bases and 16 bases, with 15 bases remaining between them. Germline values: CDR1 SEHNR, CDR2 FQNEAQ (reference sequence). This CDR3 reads CASSLGTRGQFF. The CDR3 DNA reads TGTGCCAGCAGCTTGGGGACGAGAGGGCAGTTTTTT.

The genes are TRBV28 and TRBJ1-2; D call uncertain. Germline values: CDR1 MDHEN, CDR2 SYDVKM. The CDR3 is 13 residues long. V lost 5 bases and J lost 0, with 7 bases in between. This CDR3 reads CASSQFPNYGYTF. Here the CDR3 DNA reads TGTGCCAGCAGTCAATTTCCTAACTATGGCTACACCTTC.